This record concerns one TCR beta chain sequence. The sample originates from a study of T cell changes during pregnancy in multiple sclerosis. Assay: immunoSEQ multiplex PCR; the TCRdb copy retains only in-frame clones and omits some. The sample holds about 80,000 clones, roughly nine tenths seen once. V trimming: 3 bases; J trimming: 2 bases; junction bases outside the gene matches: 6. Germline assignment: CDR1 SGHTA and CDR2 FQGNSA. CDR3 size: 16 residues. V usage is TRBV7-2 and J usage is TRBJ2-7; 11 bases line up with TRBD2. The TCR was taken from a female donor with multiple sclerosis, enrolled in a pregnancy study. Sample: peripheral blood, taken before pregnancy. CDR3 protein: CASSLGGLAATYEQYF. The CDR3 coding sequence is TGTGCCAGCAGCTTGGGGGGACTAGCGGCTACCTACGAGCAGTACTTC.